These T cell receptor beta chains were read from a single sample in a study of OX40 agonist ivuxolimab in advanced cancers. Sequencing used immunoSEQ multiplex PCR; TCRdb keeps in-frame clones, though not all of them. The repertoire holds about 70,000 clones, with about nine tenths as singletons. This material consisted of CD4+ or CD8+ T cells sorted from blood, taken in a trial of the OX40 agonist ivuxolimab. These receptors were collected from an adult with an advanced solid tumor such as melanoma, head and neck, liver or kidney cancer. CDR3s leave out the opening cysteine and the closing phenylalanine or tryptophan. D genes are given only for firm matches.

TRBJ2-7	10	-	TRBV7-3	ASSLEPYEQY
TRBJ1-3	13	-	TRBV6-6	ASSPQANSGNTIY
TRBJ1-4	12	TRBD1	TRBV6-5	ASRPKVTGQKLF
-	15	TRBD2	TRBV4-1	ASSQQITGTSDYEQY
TRBJ2-7	12	TRBD1	TRBV27	ASSLLGQGNEQY
TRBJ1-1	13	-	TRBV5-4	ASRTLGKENTEAF
TRBJ2-3	8	-	TRBV20-1	SASSDTQY
TRBJ1-2	10	TRBD1	TRBV6-5	ASRRTGRGYT
TRBJ1-2	15	-	TRBV5-5	ASSPRVDGRTNYGYT
TRBJ2-2	14	-	TRBV7-2	ASSKRARDNPGELF
TRBJ2-3	12	-	TRBV5-1	ASSFDLSTDTQY
TRBJ1-4	14	TRBD1	TRBV5-1	ASSPGQGARGEKLF
TRBJ2-7	12	TRBD2	TRBV5-6	ASSLLAGAYEQY
TRBJ2-2	11	-	TRBV29-1	SVEGTFPGELF
TRBJ1-4	11	-	TRBV13	ASSAARSEKLF
TRBJ1-6	13	TRBD1	TRBV18	ASSLGQVSNSPLH
TRBJ1-1	11	-	TRBV27	ASSWPGDTEAF
TRBJ2-7	10	TRBD1	TRBV28	ASSSQGVEQY
TRBJ1-3	13	-	TRBV5-5	ASRLDRSSGNTIY
TRBJ2-3	15	-	TRBV9	ASSVEDSRRGTDTQY
TRBJ2-1	12	TRBD2	TRBV9	ASSVLAGDNEQF
TRBJ2-5	12	-	TRBV6-5	ASSYSRNRETQY
TRBJ2-2	11	-	TRBV7-3	ASSLSNTGELF
TRBJ1-2	14	-	TRBV19	ASSGTSRGLNYGYT
TRBJ2-1	13	-	TRBV14	ASSQDRVRSNEQF